The following is a TCR beta chain sequence with its context. The CDR3 covers 12 residues. From germline, CDR1 is MDHEN and CDR2 SYDVKM. Trimming pared 5 bases from V and 0 bases from J, leaving 4 bases between. In the original processing: The authors estimated nucleated cell counts from reference gene primer amplification. Sequencing was performed with immunoSEQ multiplex PCR; in TCRdb, only in-frame clones are kept and a portion is missing. V and J calls and clone size come straight from that table; D and trimming were deduced from the DNA. The table includes about 100,000 clones, nearly 90% detected once. These data originate in a study of blood T cell repertoires in COVID-19. Looking at the study overall: Acute-phase and convalescent COVID-19 samples originated in the United States, Italy and Spain. Nucleic acid was either cDNA or gDNA, and it came from T cells, B-cell-depleted T cells, or PBMCs.

This receptor was obtained from a woman aged 55-75 years with acute or convalescent COVID-19. The chain is built from TRBV28 and TRBJ1-2; D is unresolved. The sample taken for sequencing was peripheral blood. The CDR3 nucleotides read TGTGCCAGCAGTACTGCTAACTATGGCTACACCTTC. Amino acids: CASSTANYGYTF.